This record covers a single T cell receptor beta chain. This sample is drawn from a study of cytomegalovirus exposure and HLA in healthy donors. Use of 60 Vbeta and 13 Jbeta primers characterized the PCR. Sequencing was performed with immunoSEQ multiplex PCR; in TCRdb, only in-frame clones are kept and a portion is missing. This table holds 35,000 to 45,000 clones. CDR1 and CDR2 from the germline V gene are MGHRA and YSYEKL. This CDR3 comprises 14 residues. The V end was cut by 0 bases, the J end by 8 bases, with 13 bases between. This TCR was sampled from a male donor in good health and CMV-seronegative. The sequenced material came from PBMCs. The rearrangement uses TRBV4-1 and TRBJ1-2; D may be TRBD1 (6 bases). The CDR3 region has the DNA TGCGCCAGCAGCCAAGACAGGGGATGGGGCGGCTACACCTTC. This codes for CASSQDRGWGGYTF.